This TCR beta chain was documented in a study of shared clonotypes between healthy human individuals. Some clones are missing from TCRdb's copy, which holds only in-frame ones; the method was immunoSEQ multiplex PCR. Counted here are some 2,100,000 clones, under 97% occurring once; the ten biggest clones make up over 0.1%. The CDR3 covers 16 residues. The V gene's germline CDR1 is SGDLS and CDR2 YYNGEE. V was cut by 5 bases and J by 0 bases, with 14 bases left in between. The gene calls are TRBV9 and TRBJ1-4; tentative D call: TRBD1 (6 bases). The origin of this receptor is a man younger than 30 in good health. The sample consisted of naive CD4+ T cells sorted from blood. The subset was: CD45RA+ positively selected. The CDR3 DNA reads TGTGCCAGCAGTGCCGGGACACCCTCAACTAATGAAAAACTGTTTTTT. Its protein product is CASSAGTPSTNEKLFF.